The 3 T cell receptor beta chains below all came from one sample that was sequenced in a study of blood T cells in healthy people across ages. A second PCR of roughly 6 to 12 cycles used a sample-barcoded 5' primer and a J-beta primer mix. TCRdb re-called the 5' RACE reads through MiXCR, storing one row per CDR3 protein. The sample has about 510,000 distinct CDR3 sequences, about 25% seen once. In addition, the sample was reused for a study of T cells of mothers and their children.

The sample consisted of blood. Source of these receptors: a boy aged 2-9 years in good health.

The CDR3 DNA is TGTGCCAGCAGCTTAGGGGGGGGACAGGGGTCCCAAAACATTCAGTACTTC. Amino acids: CASSLGGGQGSQNIQYF. V and J are TRBV7-2 and TRBJ2-4; 10 nucleotides align to TRBD1. The germline V gene encodes CDR1 SGHTA and CDR2 FQGNSA. Trimming took 1 base from V and 5 from J; bases not matched to a gene: 8. This CDR3 contains 17 residues.

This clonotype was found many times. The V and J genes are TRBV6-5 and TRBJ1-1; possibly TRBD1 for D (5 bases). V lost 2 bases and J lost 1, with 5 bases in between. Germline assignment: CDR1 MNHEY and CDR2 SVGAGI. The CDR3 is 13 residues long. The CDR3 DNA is TGTGCCAGCAGTTACGGGGGGAACACTGAAGCTTTCTTT. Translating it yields CASSYGGNTEAFF.

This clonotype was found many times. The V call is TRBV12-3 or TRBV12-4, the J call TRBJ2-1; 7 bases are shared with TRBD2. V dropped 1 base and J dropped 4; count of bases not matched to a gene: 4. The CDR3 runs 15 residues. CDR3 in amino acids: CASSLVGGGYNEQFF. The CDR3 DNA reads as TGTGCCAGCAGTTTAGTGGGGGGGGGATACAATGAGCAGTTCTTC.